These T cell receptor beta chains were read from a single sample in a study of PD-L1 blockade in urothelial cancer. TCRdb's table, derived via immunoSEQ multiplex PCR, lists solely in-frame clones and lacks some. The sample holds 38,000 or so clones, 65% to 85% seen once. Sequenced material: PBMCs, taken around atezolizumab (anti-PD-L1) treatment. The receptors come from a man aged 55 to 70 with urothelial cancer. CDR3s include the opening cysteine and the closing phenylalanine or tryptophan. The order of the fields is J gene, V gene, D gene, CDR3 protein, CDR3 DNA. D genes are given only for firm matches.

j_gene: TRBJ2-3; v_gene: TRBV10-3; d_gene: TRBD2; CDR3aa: CAIRRSGGRQGPDTQYF; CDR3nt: TGTGCCATCAGACGGAGCGGGGGGCGTCAAGGACCAGATACGCAGTATTTT
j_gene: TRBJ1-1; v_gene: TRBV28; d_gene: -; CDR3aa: CASSWRSQAFF; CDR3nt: TGTGCCAGCAGTTGGAGGTCACAAGCTTTCTTT
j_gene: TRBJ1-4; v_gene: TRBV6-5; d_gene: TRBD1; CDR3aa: CASSPDRETEKLFF; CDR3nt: TGTGCCAGCAGCCCCGACAGGGAAACTGAAAAACTGTTTTTT
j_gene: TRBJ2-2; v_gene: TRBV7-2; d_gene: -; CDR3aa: CASSSTTLLRSGELFF; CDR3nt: TGTGCCAGCAGCTCGACTACTCTCTTACGGTCCGGGGAGCTGTTTTTT
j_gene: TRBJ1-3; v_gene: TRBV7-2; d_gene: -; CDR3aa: CASSLGGLSTGNTIYF; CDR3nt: TGTGCCAGCAGCTTGGGGGGGCTCAGTACGGGAAACACCATATATTTT
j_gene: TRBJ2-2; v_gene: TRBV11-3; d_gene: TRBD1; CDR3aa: CASSLDRANTGELFF; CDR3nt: TGTGCCAGCAGCTTGGACAGGGCGAACACCGGGGAGCTGTTTTTT
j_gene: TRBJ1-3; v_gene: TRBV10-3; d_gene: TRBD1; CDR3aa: CASDRGPSGNTIYF; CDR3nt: TGTGCCTCGGACAGGGGCCCCTCTGGAAACACCATATATTTT
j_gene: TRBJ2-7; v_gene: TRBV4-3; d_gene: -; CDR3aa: CASSQERSWVYEQYF; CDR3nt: TGCGCCAGCAGCCAAGAGCGGTCCTGGGTCTACGAGCAGTACTTC
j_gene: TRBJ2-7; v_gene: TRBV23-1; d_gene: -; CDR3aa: CASSQSWRGGYEQYF; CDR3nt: TGCGCCAGCAGTCAATCGTGGAGGGGGGGCTACGAGCAGTACTTC
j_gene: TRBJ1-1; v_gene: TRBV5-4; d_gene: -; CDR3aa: CASSSNVGGTGLRAFF; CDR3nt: TGTGCCAGCAGCTCCAATGTTGGGGGGACGGGGTTGAGGGCTTTCTTT
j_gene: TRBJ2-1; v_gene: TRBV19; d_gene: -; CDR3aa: CASSISGLTYNEQFF; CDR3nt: TGTGCCAGTAGTATCAGCGGACTCACCTACAATGAGCAGTTCTTC
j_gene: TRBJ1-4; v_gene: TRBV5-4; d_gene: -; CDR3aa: CASSPGQADGEKLFF; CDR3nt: TGTGCCAGCAGCCCTGGGCAGGCAGACGGTGAAAAACTGTTTTTT
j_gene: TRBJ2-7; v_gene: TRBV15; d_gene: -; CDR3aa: CATSRDPVRNEQYF; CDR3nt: TGTGCCACCAGCAGAGATCCGGTGAGAAACGAGCAGTACTTC
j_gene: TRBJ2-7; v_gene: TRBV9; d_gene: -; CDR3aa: CASSVGPPGYEQYF; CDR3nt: TGTGCCAGCAGCGTAGGACCGCCGGGGTACGAGCAGTACTTC